This TCR beta chain is drawn from a study of T cell changes during pregnancy in multiple sclerosis. In germline, CDR1 is MGHRA, CDR2 YSYEKL. Germline trimming cut 1 base from V and 7 bases from J; bases unmatched to any gene: 2. This CDR3 region has 15 residues. Produced via immunoSEQ multiplex PCR; TCRdb's table is partial and in-frame only. The top ten clones hold roughly 5% of a sample with about 38,000 clones, roughly 90% of them seen once. The receptor was derived from a female donor with multiple sclerosis, enrolled in a pregnancy study. This chain joins TRBV4-1 and TRBJ2-1, with 12 bases lining up with TRBD2. Sequencing was performed on CD8+ T cells from peripheral blood mononuclear cells, taken in the third trimester of pregnancy. The CDR3 protein is CASSQVTSGSNEQFF. The CDR3 DNA is TGCGCCAGCAGCCAAGTGACTAGCGGGAGTAATGAGCAGTTCTTC.